Listed below are T cell receptor beta chains from one sample, sequenced in a study of shared clonotypes between healthy human individuals. The table came from immunoSEQ multiplex PCR; TCRdb's copy has only in-frame clones and leaves some out. Counted here are 1.5 million to 2.5 million clones, approximately 94% occurring once; the ten biggest clones make up less than 1.5%. Sequenced: naive CD8+ T cells sorted from blood. The receptors were sampled from a man between 18 and 29 years old in good health. CDR3s leave out the opening cysteine and the closing phenylalanine or tryptophan. Some rows have no size entry. The others give once, few or many, or a class for an expanded clone.

len,j_gene,abundance,v_gene,CDR3aa
14,TRBJ2-7,NA,TRBV4-1,ASSQDGGTFSYEQY
14,TRBJ1-2,few,TRBV5-1,ASSLAGTDINYGYT
11,TRBJ2-7,NA,TRBV11-2,ASSWGDNYEQY
13,TRBJ1-4,NA,TRBV28,ASSSLDREGEKLF
11,TRBJ2-7,NA,TRBV10-2,ASSLQGKNEQY
10,TRBJ2-2,NA,TRBV9,ASSFRPGELF
11,TRBJ2-7,NA,TRBV27,ASSHALPYEQY
11,TRBJ2-7,NA,TRBV27,ASSLAFSYEQY
11,TRBJ2-7,NA,TRBV5-4,ASSLGMSYEQY
13,TRBJ1-2,NA,TRBV4-3,ASSQDRPAYYGYT
13,TRBJ2-3,NA,TRBV5-8,ASSLEGGSTDTQY
13,TRBJ2-7,NA,TRBV11-2,ASSLTAGGIDEQY
11,TRBJ1-2,NA,TRBV7-8,ASSPDGNYGYT
13,TRBJ1-1,NA,TRBV6-5,ASSYSPGTNTEAF
12,TRBJ1-3,NA,TRBV4-1,ASSDWPSGNTIY
12,TRBJ1-2,NA,TRBV5-4,ASTPGWGDYGYT
14,TRBJ2-1,NA,TRBV13,ASSLGTPTAYNEQF
14,TRBJ2-3,NA,TRBV27,ASSVLTSGGADTQY
14,TRBJ2-7,NA,TRBV6-5,ASSYSGLAGVDEQY
12,TRBJ2-3,NA,TRBV13,ASSLRIATDTQY
12,TRBJ2-7,NA,TRBV5-4,ASSTTSLSYEQY
14,TRBJ2-7,NA,TRBV5-4,ASSSATSQFSYEQY
12,TRBJ1-2,NA,TRBV2,ASRGQSGIDGYT
11,TRBJ2-1,NA,TRBV5-6,ASSLLEAGEQF
12,TRBJ1-2,NA,TRBV27,ASSLKDRGYGYT
10,TRBJ2-7,NA,TRBV30,AWSVRSDEQY
9,TRBJ2-7,NA,TRBV7-9,ASSLGGQQY
11,TRBJ2-5,NA,TRBV27,ASSLGLYGTQY
12,TRBJ2-3,NA,TRBV27,ASSKTTSTDTQY
11,TRBJ1-5,NA,TRBV4-1,ASSQDAEQPQH
13,TRBJ1-2,NA,TRBV6-1,ASTGSGNPTYGYT
14,TRBJ2-1,NA,TRBV27,ASSLLLAAGYNEQF
12,TRBJ1-4,NA,TRBV2,ASSDRGRVEKLF
14,TRBJ1-6,NA,TRBV7-9,ASSVTPGQGDSPLH
12,TRBJ1-5,once,TRBV6-1,ASLEIPSNQPQH
15,TRBJ1-4,NA,TRBV11-2,ASSLDHPGAINEKLF
13,TRBJ1-1,NA,TRBV2,ASSEVAAGQPEAF
15,TRBJ2-7,NA,TRBV7-3,ASSLTRRQLSSYEQY
12,TRBJ2-1,NA,TRBV4-1,ASSQDHTPHEQF
12,TRBJ1-2,NA,TRBV10-2,ASSELPEHYGYT
17,TRBJ1-6,NA,TRBV7-8,ASSLAYSDSSSYNSPLH
11,TRBJ1-1,NA,TRBV19,ASKGLSNTEAF
13,TRBJ2-3,NA,TRBV28,ASSAGQGARDTQY
10,TRBJ2-7,NA,TRBV6-6,ASSYQLYEQY
13,TRBJ2-5,NA,TRBV11-2,ASSLGWAGQETQY
13,TRBJ2-7,NA,TRBV7-9,ASSLLLAGTYEQY
12,TRBJ2-7,NA,TRBV10-2,ASKPGLARYEQY
14,TRBJ2-5,NA,TRBV4-2,ASSQTTVSWEETQY
11,TRBJ1-4,once,TRBV10-3,ATLKADTMELF
11,TRBJ2-7,NA,TRBV27,ASKRAGAYEQY
12,TRBJ2-1,NA,TRBV28,ASSPQGSNNEQF
10,TRBJ2-1,NA,TRBV11-1,ASSSGYNEQF
12,TRBJ2-5,NA,TRBV10-1,ASSADGRRETQY
13,TRBJ2-5,NA,TRBV30,AWSAIGTSGETQY